This is a list of T cell receptor beta chains from one sample in a study of blood T cell repertoires in COVID-19. Clones were sequenced by immunoSEQ multiplex PCR, and TCRdb holds only the in-frame ones, with some missing. The table records 350,000 to 450,000 clones, approximately 89% of them present only once. Sequencing was carried out using peripheral blood. Receptors were obtained from a woman in her sixties with COVID-19, enrolled during active disease. The CDR3 runs from the conserved cysteine through the conserved F or W. A D gene is named only where the DNA matches it firmly. Not every row has a clone size; where given, it reads once, few, many or a size class.

v_call	j_call	clone_size	d_call	cdr3_aa	cdr3_nt
TRBV5-4	TRBJ1-1	NA	TRBD1	CASSLAGQLTEAFF	TGTGCCAGCAGCTTGGCGGGACAGCTGACTGAAGCTTTCTTT
TRBV24-1	TRBJ1-5	NA	TRBD1	CATSETGVGWSNQPQHF	TGTGCCACCAGTGAAACAGGGGTGGGTTGGAGCAATCAGCCCCAGCATTTT
TRBV3-1/TRBV3-2	TRBJ1-5	NA	NA	CASSPGQLNQPQHF	TGTGCCAGCAGCCCCGGACAGCTCAATCAGCCCCAGCATTTT
TRBV9	TRBJ2-7	NA	TRBD1	CASSVGTGVSYEQYF	TGTGCCAGCAGCGTAGGGACAGGGGTATCCTACGAGCAGTACTTC
TRBV18	TRBJ1-1	few	NA	CASSSTIGENTEAFF	TGTGCCAGCTCATCCACAATAGGGGAGAACACTGAAGCTTTCTTT
TRBV19	TRBJ1-1	NA	NA	CASKGMTGWNTEAFF	TGTGCCAGTAAAGGGATGACAGGTTGGAACACTGAAGCTTTCTTT
TRBV19	TRBJ1-3	few	NA	CASSIDLRVFSGNTIYF	TGTGCCAGTAGTATAGATCTGAGGGTCTTCTCTGGAAACACCATATATTTT
TRBV19	TRBJ1-1	NA	TRBD1	CASSIDETGGDTEAFF	TGTGCCAGTAGTATAGATGAGACAGGGGGGGACACTGAAGCTTTCTTT
TRBV7-2	TRBJ2-3	NA	NA	CASSPGWQGGRADTQYF	TGTGCCAGCAGCCCGGGTTGGCAGGGAGGTCGGGCAGATACGCAGTATTTT
TRBV27	TRBJ2-7	NA	NA	CASSGSGGPSYEQYF	TGTGCCAGCAGCGGGTCGGGGGGCCCGTCTTACGAGCAGTACTTC
TRBV19	TRBJ2-1	NA	TRBD2	CASSIWTSSNEQFF	TGTGCCAGTAGTATATGGACTAGCAGCAATGAGCAGTTCTTC
TRBV5-3	TRBJ2-5	NA	NA	CARSIEGVGWETQYF	TGTGCCAGAAGCATTGAGGGGGTCGGCTGGGAGACCCAGTACTTC
TRBV10-3	TRBJ2-1	NA	TRBD1	CAISERTGGSYNEQFF	TGTGCCATCAGTGAAAGGACAGGGGGCTCCTACAATGAGCAGTTCTTC